This note documents a single T cell receptor beta chain sequence. Its antigen is undetermined. The sample originates from a study of shared clonotypes between healthy human individuals. Overall study results and limits: Sample collection involved blood only; tissue repertoires are likely different. The study found approximately 5% of naive CD4 clonotypes shared across a few donors.

From germline, CDR1 is SGHVS and CDR2 FNYEAQ. Losses at the gene ends were 3 bases for V and 6 bases for J; bases not matched to a gene: 4. The CDR3 runs 14 residues. Deep-level settings were used for running the assay. Method: immunoSEQ multiplex PCR; TCRdb's copy keeps in-frame clones and lacks some. The sample consists of millions of clones, approximately 95% of them appearing once. This TCR was recovered from a man aged 18 to 29 in good health. The chain couples TRBV7-6 to TRBJ2-3, with 9 bases that match TRBD1. Sequencing used naive CD4+ T cells sorted from blood. The subset here: CD45RA+ positively selected. CDR3 residues: CASSLGGTGDTQYF. DNA for the CDR3: TGTGCCAGCAGCTTGGGGGGGACAGGGGATACGCAGTATTTT. Combining the CDR3 with reference TRBV7-6 and TRBJ2-3 gives the whole variable domain GAGVSQSPRYKVTKRGQDVALRCDPISGHVSLYWYRQALGQGPEFLTYFNYEAQQDKSGLPNDRFSAERPEGSISTLTIQRTEQRDSAMYRCASSLGGTGDTQYFGPGTRLTVL.